This T cell receptor beta chain was obtained from a study of T cell responses to AZD1222 COVID-19 vaccine. Study-level findings and limits: Breadth and depth of Spike-specific TCRs rose after two AZD1222 doses.

With regard to this clone: The antigen remains unidentified.

CDR1 is LNHNV and CDR2 is YYDKDF in the germline V gene (reference sequence). Deletions cut 5 bases from V and 0 bases from J, with 14 bases between. There are 16 residues in the CDR3. The data were produced by immunoSEQ multiplex PCR, yet TCRdb's version contains in-frame clones alone and is incomplete. The sample lists about 150,000 clones; about 91% were seen once. The starting material was peripheral blood, obtained on day 0 of AZD1222 vaccination. The chain joins TRBV15 to TRBJ2-1; D unclear. The receptor was isolated from an adult in good health. The CDR3 nucleotides are TGTGCCACCAGCGGATGGACGCTGAGCTCCTACAATGAGCAGTTCTTC. This translates into CATSGWTLSSYNEQFF.